These 27 T cell receptor beta chains share one sample of origin, sequenced in a study of blood T cells in healthy people across ages. It was with a sample-barcoded 5' primer and a J-beta primer mix that a second PCR of about 7 to 12 cycles was run. TCRdb re-called the 5' RACE reads through MiXCR, storing one row per CDR3 protein. This sample carries roughly 700,000 distinct CDR3 sequences, 45% to 50% of them seen once, and the ten largest clones take around a third. Material: blood. These receptors originate from a woman in her sixties or seventies in good health.

The V and J genes are TRBV18 and TRBJ1-2; D not certain. Germline lookup yields CDR1 KGHSH and CDR2 LQKENI. V was pared by 4 bases and J by 3 bases, with 12 bases between. The CDR3 length is 14 residues. The CDR3 reads CASSLLKSDYGYTF. As DNA, the CDR3 is TGTGCCAGCTCACTTCTCAAGAGTGACTATGGCTACACCTTC.

The chain joins TRBV6-2 or TRBV6-3 to TRBJ2-7; either TRBD1 or TRBD2 may fit D (5 bases each). The V end was cut by 7 bases, the J end by 3 bases, with 28 bases between. CDR1 and CDR2 (germline): MNHEY, SVGEGT. CDR3 length: 18 amino acids. The CDR3 spells CASNDPEGLRGFYYEQYF. The CDR3, as DNA: TGTGCCAGCAATGACCCTGAGGGGCTTCGAGGATTTTACTACGAGCAGTACTTC.

The chain joins TRBV6-5 to TRBJ2-3, with TRBD2 matching 8 bases. J lost 4 bases, V lost 7 bases, and 7 bases had no gene match. This CDR3 is built from 14 residues. CDR1 is MNHEY and CDR2 is SVGAGI in the germline V gene. The CDR3 DNA is TGTGCCAGCACCAGCGGGAGTTTCGCAGATACGCAGTATTTT. This translates into CASTSGSFADTQYF.

This clonotype showed up just a few times. This sequence joins TRBV4-2 and TRBJ2-4, with 7 bases that match TRBD1. The DNA end favors TRBJ2-7, so the J call may be wrong. CDR1 LGHNA and CDR2 YNFKEQ come from the germline V gene. The CDR3 spans 14 residues. The CDR3 bases are TGTGCCAGCAGCCAAGATGGTACAGGGGACGAGCAGTACTTC. Amino acids: CASSQDGTGDEQYF.

The chain joins TRBV6-5 to TRBJ2-5; no definite D call. CDR1 is MNHEY and CDR2 is SVGAGI in the germline V gene. Trimming stripped 4 bases from V and 2 bases from J, with 14 bases between. The length of the CDR3 is 15 residues. The DNA for the CDR3 is TGTGCCAGCAGTTTAGACTCCATCGGGCAAGAGACCCAGTACTTC. Its translation: CASSLDSIGQETQYF.

V is TRBV11-2 and J is TRBJ2-5, with no clear D. Between the trimmed V and J ends, which lost 5 bases and 2 bases, there was a span of 27 bases. Germline CDR1 SGHAT, CDR2 FQNNGV. The CDR3 has 19 residues. CDR3 amino acids: CASSPLALMSGGPQETQYF. The CDR3, as DNA: TGTGCCAGCAGCCCGTTAGCCTTGATGTCCGGTGGCCCACAAGAGACCCAGTACTTC.

Concerning this clonotype: Being one base from a much bigger clone, this may be a read error. The chain carries TRBV7-6 and TRBJ2-1, with 8 bases that match TRBD2. After removal of 5 bases from V and 7 bases from J, the junction contained 10 bases not matched to a gene. CDR1 and CDR2 from the germline V gene are SGHVS and FNYEAQ. This CDR3 comprises 15 residues. The CDR3, as DNA: TGTGCCAGCAGCCCCGGGACTAGGGGGGCGAATGAGCAGTTCTTC. Its translation: CASSPGTRGANEQFF.

As for this clonotype: A read error may produce the germline difference seen at one junction end. The chain employs TRBV9 and TRBJ2-1; D uncertain. The DNA end favors TRBJ2-7, so the J call may be wrong. Germline V gives CDR1 SGDLS, CDR2 YYNGEE. The CDR3 covers 16 residues. Here the CDR3 reads CASGVEVSIVGNEQYF. The CDR3 nucleotides are TGTGCCAGCGGCGTAGAGGTGTCTATTGTAGGCAATGAGCAGTACTTC.

This chain joins TRBV7-2 and TRBJ1-5; TRBD1 might be the D (6 bases). V was clipped by 0 bases and J by 7 bases, with 13 bases between them. The length of the CDR3 is 15 residues. Germline CDR1 and CDR2: SGHTA and FQGNSA. The CDR3 region has the DNA TGTGCCAGCAGCTTAGCCCCAGGGGTCCCCCAGCCCCAGCATTTT. Protein: CASSLAPGVPQPQHF.

V gene TRBV3-1 combines with J gene TRBJ1-2; D not certain. The CDR3 is made up of 14 amino acids. From germline, CDR1 is LGHDT and CDR2 YNNKEL (reference sequence). V lost 1 base and J 5 bases, leaving 11 bases between the germline ends. The CDR3 sequence is CASSQGSAAYGYTF. The CDR3 DNA sequence: TGTGCCAGCAGCCAAGGGTCGGCGGCTTATGGCTACACCTTC. The variable domain in full, completed from reference TRBV3-1 and TRBJ1-2, reads DTAVSQTPKYLVTQMGNDKSIKCEQNLGHDTMYWYKQDSKKFLKIMFSYNNKELIINETVPNRFSPKSPDKAHLNLHINSLELGDSAVYFCASSQGSAAYGYTFGSGTRLTVV.

The V gene is TRBV27, the J gene TRBJ1-1, with a tentative D call TRBD1 (5 bases). The CDR3 is made up of 13 amino acids. Trimming left V 5 bases short and J 1 base short, with 8 bases between. The germline CDR1 and CDR2 sequences are MNHEY and SMNVEV (reference sequence). The CDR3 region has the DNA TGTGCCAGCAGTAGACAGCAGAACACTGAAGCTTTCTTT. Residues: CASSRQQNTEAFF.

This clonotype has just a few counts. This chain uses TRBV29-1 with TRBJ1-2; TRBD1 is a possible D gene (5 bases). This CDR3 is built from 14 residues. CDR1 and CDR2 from the germline V gene are SQVTM and ANQGSEA. With 7 bases removed from V and 8 bases from J, the gap between germline ends came to 23 bases. In nucleotides, the CDR3 is TGCAGCGCCCTGAAGGCGGGGGTGTCGTGGGGCTACACCTTC. Protein product: CSALKAGVSWGYTF.

The V gene is TRBV10-3, the J gene TRBJ2-1, with a tentative D call TRBD1 (5 bases). This CDR3 spans 13 amino acids. CDR1 and CDR2 (germline): ENHRY, SYGVKD. Trimming took off 3 bases at V and 5 bases at J, with 8 bases between the two ends. The CDR3 protein is CAISDRVDNEQFF. The CDR3 DNA reads as TGTGCCATCAGTGACAGGGTCGACAATGAGCAGTTCTTC.

The chain joins TRBV29-1 to TRBJ2-5; no clear D gene. This CDR3 is built from 13 residues. V was clipped by 6 bases and J by 1 base, with 12 bases between them. CDR1 and CDR2 (germline): SQVTM, ANQGSEA. CDR3 DNA sequence: TGCAGCGTGGGCCCGCACAGCCAAGAGACCCAGTACTTC. Translated: CSVGPHSQETQYF.

The chain employs TRBV7-3 and TRBJ2-5; a possible D gene is TRBD1 (6 bases). The end of the DNA fits TRBJ2-7 better, so the J call may be wrong. CDR1 is SGHTA and CDR2 is FQGTGA in the germline V gene. The CDR3 covers 16 residues. CDR3 region: CASSLYGARGGYEQYF. The DNA for the CDR3 is TGTGCCAGCAGCTTATACGGGGCCAGAGGGGGCTACGAGCAGTACTTC.

This clonotype was counted between two and nine times. CDR3 DNA: TGCGCCAGCGACTCGGGGGCCGGGACTGAAGCTTTCTTT. It specifies CASDSGAGTEAFF. This rearrangement joins TRBV5-1 to TRBJ1-1, with TRBD1 as a possible D gene (6 bases). Germline V gene sequence: CDR1 SGHRS, CDR2 YFSETQ. The germline V and J ends were trimmed by 7 bases and 5 bases, with 15 bases remaining between them. The CDR3 has 13 amino acids.

In its sample, this clonotype was seen once. This chain joins TRBV2 and TRBJ2-1; D gene uncertain. Trimming stripped 3 bases from V and 4 bases from J, with 10 bases between. Germline V CDR1 and CDR2: SNHLY, FYNNEI. This CDR3 contains 14 residues. CDR3 region: CASSERARYNEQFF. CDR3 nucleotides: TGTGCCAGCAGTGAGCGAGCTAGGTACAATGAGCAGTTCTTC. The whole variable domain, filled in from reference TRBV2 and TRBJ2-1, reads EPEVTQTPSHQVTQMGQEVILRCVPISNHLYFYWYRQILGQKVEFLVSFYNNEISEKSEIFDDQFSVERPDGSNFTLKIRSTKLEDSAMYFCASSERARYNEQFFGPGTRLTVL.

The rearrangement links TRBV4-3 to TRBJ1-2, with TRBD1 identical over 8 bases. J was trimmed by 7 bases and V by 0 bases; bases with no gene match: 4. The germline CDR1 and CDR2 sequences are LGHNA and YSLEER. This CDR3 contains 14 residues. CDR3 amino acids: CASSQEAGGGGYTF. Here the CDR3 DNA reads TGCGCCAGCAGCCAAGAGGCAGGGGGCGGTGGCTACACCTTC.

At least ten counts were recorded for this clonotype. CDR3 protein: CSVGGGMGETQYF. Here the CDR3 DNA reads TGCAGCGTTGGTGGAGGGATGGGGGAGACCCAGTACTTC. The rearrangement joins TRBV29-1 to TRBJ2-5; TRBD2 is a possible D gene (6 bases). V gave up 4 bases and J gave up 5 bases, with 14 bases separating them. CDR3 length: 13 residues. Germline CDR1 reads SQVTM; CDR2 reads ANQGSEA.

Worth noting for this clonotype: One end of the junction does not line up with germline, which may come from a read error. V is TRBV7-9 and J is TRBJ2-5; 8 bases map to TRBD2. Looked up from germline, CDR1 is SEHNR and CDR2 is FQNEAQ (reference sequence). The CDR3 extends over 13 amino acids. The CDR3 reads CASSVAGLETQYF. The CDR3 DNA sequence: TGTGCCAGCAGCGTAGCGGGGTTGGAGACCCAGTACTTC. The complete variable domain, with remaining parts taken from reference TRBV7-9 and TRBJ2-5, reads DTGVSQNPRHKITKRGQNVTFRCDPISEHNRLYWYRQTLGQGPEFLTYFQNEAQLEKSRLLSDRFSAERPKGSFSTLEIQRTEQGDSAMYLCASSVAGLETQYFGPGTRLLVL.

The chain joins TRBV4-2 to TRBJ2-7, with 12 bases fitting TRBD2. This CDR3 contains 16 residues. V shed 4 bases and J 2 bases; nucleotides not matched to a gene: 6. The germline V gene encodes CDR1 LGHNA and CDR2 YNFKEQ. CDR3 protein: CASSRTLAGGPYEQYF. The CDR3, as DNA: TGTGCCAGCAGCCGCACCCTAGCGGGAGGGCCCTACGAGCAGTACTTC.

This clonotype was counted a single time. One end of the junction varies from germline; a read error may be responsible. This chain uses TRBV4-3 with TRBJ2-1, with D possibly TRBD2 on 7 matching bases. The CDR3 consists of 16 residues. Germline lookup yields CDR1 LGHNA and CDR2 YSLEER. CDR3 nucleotide sequence: TGCGCCAGCAACCAACGACTAGCAGGGGAATACAATGAGCAGTTCTTC. Its protein is CASNQRLAGEYNEQFF.

The chain combines TRBV20-1 with TRBJ2-1; D not resolved. V was pared by 1 base and J by 9 bases, with 10 bases between. The CDR3 is made up of 12 amino acids. Germline CDR1 and CDR2: DFQATT and SNEGSKA (reference sequence). CDR3 coding DNA: TGCAGTGCTAGAGGACTCTGGATTGAGCAGTTCTTC. Residues: CSARGLWIEQFF.

The chain joins TRBV3-1 to TRBJ1-4; the D is unclear. Germline V gene data show CDR1 as LGHDT and CDR2 as YNNKEL (reference sequence). The CDR3 length is 13 residues. V lost 2 bases and J lost 7, with 8 bases in between. CDR3 sequence (DNA): TGTGCCAGCAGCCAAAACGTCGGTGAAAAACTGTTTTTT. Translating it yields CASSQNVGEKLFF.

The V and J genes are TRBV2 and TRBJ2-5; 8 bases match TRBD2. The DNA end is a closer match to TRBJ2-7, so the J assignment may be wrong. Germline lookup yields CDR1 SNHLY and CDR2 FYNNEI. The CDR3 runs 15 residues. CDR3 protein: CASSGLASFRREQYF. The DNA of the CDR3 is TGTGCCAGCAGTGGACTAGCGTCTTTCCGCCGCGAGCAGTACTTC.

This clonotype was detected a few times. The V gene is TRBV20-1, the J gene TRBJ2-6; maybe TRBD2 (6 bases). V gave up 6 bases and J gave up 0 bases, with 9 bases separating them. CDR3 length: 14 amino acids. Germline lookup yields CDR1 DFQATT and CDR2 SNEGSKA (reference sequence). The CDR3 coding sequence is TGCAGTGCCTTCGGGGGCTCTGGGGCCAACGTCCTGACTTTC. It encodes CSAFGGSGANVLTF.

This clonotype was detected only a few times. V gene TRBV7-2 combines with J gene TRBJ2-7; TRBD1 matches at 8 bases. This CDR3 is built from 14 residues. Germline lookup yields CDR1 SGHTA and CDR2 FQGNSA. J gave up 2 bases and V 4 bases, and 4 bases lay outside the gene matches. CDR3 sequence reads: CASSSDRDAYEQYF. The CDR3 region has the DNA TGTGCCAGCAGCTCGGACAGGGATGCCTACGAGCAGTACTTC.